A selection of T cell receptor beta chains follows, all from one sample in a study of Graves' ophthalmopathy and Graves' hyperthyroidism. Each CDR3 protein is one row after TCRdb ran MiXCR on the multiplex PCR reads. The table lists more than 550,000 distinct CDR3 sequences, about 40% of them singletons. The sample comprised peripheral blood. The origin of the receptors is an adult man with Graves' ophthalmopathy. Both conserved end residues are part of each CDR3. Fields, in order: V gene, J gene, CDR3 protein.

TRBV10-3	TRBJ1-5	CAVSGAPGDQPQHF
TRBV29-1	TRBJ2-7	CSASRELNEQYF
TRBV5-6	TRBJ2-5	CASSRSWETQYF
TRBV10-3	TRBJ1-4	CAISESQGGGKLFF
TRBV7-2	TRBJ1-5	CASSLGSPKDNQPQHF
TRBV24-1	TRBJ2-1	CAIAGTGGYNEQFF
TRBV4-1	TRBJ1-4	CASSQVNRDRDEKLFF
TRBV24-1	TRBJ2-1	CATSDLPSGNEQFF
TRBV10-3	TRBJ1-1	CAISTDRTTEAFF
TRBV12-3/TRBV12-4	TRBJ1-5	CASRQGGTEGQPQHF
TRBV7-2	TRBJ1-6	CASSFDRGGDSPLHF
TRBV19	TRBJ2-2	CASRRQGTGELFF
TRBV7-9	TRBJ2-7	CASSLGQGVAYEQYF
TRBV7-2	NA	CASSYAQDNIQYF
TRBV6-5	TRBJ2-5	CAIKSADRPGQQETQYF
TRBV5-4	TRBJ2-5	CASSLPGGETQYF
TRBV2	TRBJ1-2	CASSDGSYRGYTF
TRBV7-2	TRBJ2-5	CASSSRQGIRLETQYF
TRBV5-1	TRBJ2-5	CASSFSGSDGGETQYF
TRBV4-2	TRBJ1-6	CASSQDVGVYSPLHF
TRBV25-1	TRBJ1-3	CARDRGFGNTIYF
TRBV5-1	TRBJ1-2	CASSLAGDRSSIPLF
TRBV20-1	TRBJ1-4	CSARRTANEKLFF
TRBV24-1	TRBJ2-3	CATSAGIAGGYRTDTQYF
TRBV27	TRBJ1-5	CASSPAVTGNQPQHF
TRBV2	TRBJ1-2	CASRLQGAFRGYTF
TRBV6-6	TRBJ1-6	CASSYEPGASPLHF
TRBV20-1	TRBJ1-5	CSVGVDSNQPQHF
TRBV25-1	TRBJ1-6	CASSETRTGFNSPLHF
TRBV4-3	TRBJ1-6	CASSPRVRGSPLHF
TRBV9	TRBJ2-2	CASSVPRGGLNTGELFF
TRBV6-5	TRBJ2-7	CASRLYPDTTYEQYF
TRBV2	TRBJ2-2	CASTGPGGSPGELFF
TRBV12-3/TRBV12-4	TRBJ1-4	CASSLGLLGEKLFF
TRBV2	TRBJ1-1	CASSEVGAIGAFF